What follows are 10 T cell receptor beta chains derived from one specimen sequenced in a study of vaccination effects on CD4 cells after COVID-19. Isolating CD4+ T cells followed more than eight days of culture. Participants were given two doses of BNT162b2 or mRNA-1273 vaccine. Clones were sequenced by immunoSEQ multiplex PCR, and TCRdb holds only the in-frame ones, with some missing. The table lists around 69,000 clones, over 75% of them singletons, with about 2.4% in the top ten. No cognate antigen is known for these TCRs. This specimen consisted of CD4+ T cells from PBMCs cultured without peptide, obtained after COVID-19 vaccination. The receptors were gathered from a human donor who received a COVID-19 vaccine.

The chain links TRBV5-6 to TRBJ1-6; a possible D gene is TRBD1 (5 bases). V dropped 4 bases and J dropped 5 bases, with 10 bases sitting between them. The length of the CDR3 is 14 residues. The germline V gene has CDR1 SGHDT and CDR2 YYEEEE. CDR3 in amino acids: CASSIGGDNSPLHF. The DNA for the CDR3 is TGTGCCAGCAGCATTGGAGGGGATAATTCACCCCTCCACTTT.

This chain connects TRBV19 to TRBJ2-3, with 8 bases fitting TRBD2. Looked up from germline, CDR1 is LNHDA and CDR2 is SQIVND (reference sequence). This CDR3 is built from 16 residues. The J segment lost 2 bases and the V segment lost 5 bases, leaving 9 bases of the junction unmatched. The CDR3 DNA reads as TGTGCCAGTAGTCCCCCTATCGGGGGGGCCACAGATACGCAGTATTTT. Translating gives CASSPPIGGATDTQYF.

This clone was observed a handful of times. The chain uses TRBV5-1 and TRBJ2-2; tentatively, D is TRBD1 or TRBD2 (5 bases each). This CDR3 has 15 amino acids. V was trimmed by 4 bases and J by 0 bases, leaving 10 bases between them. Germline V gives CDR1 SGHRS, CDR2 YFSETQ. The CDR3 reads CASSTGTANTGELFF. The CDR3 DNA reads TGCGCCAGCAGCACCGGGACGGCGAACACCGGGGAGCTGTTTTTT.

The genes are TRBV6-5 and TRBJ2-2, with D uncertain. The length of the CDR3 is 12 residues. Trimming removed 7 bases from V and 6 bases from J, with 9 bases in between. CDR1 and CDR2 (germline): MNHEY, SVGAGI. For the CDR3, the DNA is TGTGCCAGCAAGGCTCGGTCCGGGGAGCTGTTTTTT. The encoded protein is CASKARSGELFF.

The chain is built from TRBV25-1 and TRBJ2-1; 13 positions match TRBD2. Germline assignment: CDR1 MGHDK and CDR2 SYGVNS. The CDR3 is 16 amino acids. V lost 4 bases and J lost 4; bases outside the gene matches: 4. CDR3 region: CASSARLAGGYNEQFF. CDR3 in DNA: TGTGCCAGCAGTGCGAGACTAGCGGGAGGATACAATGAGCAGTTCTTC.

CDR3 in DNA: TGTGCCAGTGGAGTCAGGGACGTTGTAGATGGCTACACCTTC. It translates to CASGVRDVVDGYTF. The rearrangement uses TRBV5-6 and TRBJ1-2, with D maybe TRBD1 (5 bases). Trimming took 8 bases from V and 6 from J, leaving 20 bases between them. CDR1 and CDR2 (germline): SGHDT, YYEEEE. This CDR3 region has 14 residues. Using reference TRBV5-6 and TRBJ1-2 for the parts outside the CDR3, the full variable domain is DAGVTQSPTHLIKTRGQQVTLRCSPKSGHDTVSWYQQALGQGPQFIFQYYEEEERQRGNFPDRFSGHQFPNYSSELNVNALLLGDSALYLCASGVRDVVDGYTFGSGTRLTVV.

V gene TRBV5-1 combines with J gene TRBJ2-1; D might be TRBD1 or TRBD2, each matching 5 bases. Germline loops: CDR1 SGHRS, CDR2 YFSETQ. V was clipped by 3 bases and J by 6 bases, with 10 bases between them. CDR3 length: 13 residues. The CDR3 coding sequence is TGCGCCAGCAGCTGGGACGGATCCAATGAGCAGTTCTTC. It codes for CASSWDGSNEQFF.

This chain's CDR3 is CASSLWDSGSSYNSPLHF. CDR3 DNA sequence: TGTGCCAGCAGCCTTTGGGACAGTGGGAGCTCCTATAATTCACCCCTCCACTTT. The chain employs TRBV6-4 and TRBJ1-6; TRBD1 aligns across 7 bases. Germline V gene lookup returns CDR1 MRHNA and CDR2 SNTAGT. The CDR3 totals 18 residues. With V trimmed by 6 bases and J by 0 bases, 11 bases remained unmatched.

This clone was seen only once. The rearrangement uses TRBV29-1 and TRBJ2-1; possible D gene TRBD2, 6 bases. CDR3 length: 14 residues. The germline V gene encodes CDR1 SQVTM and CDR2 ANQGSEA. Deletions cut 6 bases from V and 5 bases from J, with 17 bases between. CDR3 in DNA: TGCAGCGTCGTTCGCGGGACGGGTAACAATGAGCAGTTCTTC. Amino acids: CSVVRGTGNNEQFF.

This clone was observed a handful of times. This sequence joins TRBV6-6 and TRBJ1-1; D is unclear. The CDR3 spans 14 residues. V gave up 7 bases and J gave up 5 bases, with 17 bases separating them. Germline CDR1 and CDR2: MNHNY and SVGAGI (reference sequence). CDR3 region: CASNWRQRGTEAFF. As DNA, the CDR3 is TGTGCCAGCAACTGGCGTCAGCGAGGGACTGAAGCTTTCTTT.